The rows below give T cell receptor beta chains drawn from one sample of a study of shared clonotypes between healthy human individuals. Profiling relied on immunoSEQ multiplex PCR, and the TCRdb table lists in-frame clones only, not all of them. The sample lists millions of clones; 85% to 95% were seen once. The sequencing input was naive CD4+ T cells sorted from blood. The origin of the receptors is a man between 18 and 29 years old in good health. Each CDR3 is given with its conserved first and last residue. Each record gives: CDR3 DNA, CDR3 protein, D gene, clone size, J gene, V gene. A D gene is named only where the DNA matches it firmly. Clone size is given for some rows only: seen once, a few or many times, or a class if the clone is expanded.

cdr3_nt: TGCAGCGCCGGGGCGGACACTAGCACAGATACGCAGTATTTT
cdr3_aa: CSAGADTSTDTQYF
d_call: NA
clone_size: NA
j_call: TRBJ2-3
v_call: TRBV29-1

cdr3_nt: TGTGCCAGCAGTTACAGTCTTAAGGGGTCGAACACTGAAGCTTTCTTT
cdr3_aa: CASSYSLKGSNTEAFF
d_call: NA
clone_size: NA
j_call: TRBJ1-1
v_call: TRBV6-5

cdr3_nt: TGTGCCAGCAGCACAGGACAGGGAATGACAGATACGCAGTATTTT
cdr3_aa: CASSTGQGMTDTQYF
d_call: TRBD1
clone_size: NA
j_call: TRBJ2-3
v_call: TRBV7-2

cdr3_nt: TGTGCCAGCTCACCAATTGGGGGGGAGTTCAATGGCTACACCTTC
cdr3_aa: CASSPIGGEFNGYTF
d_call: NA
clone_size: NA
j_call: TRBJ1-2
v_call: TRBV18

cdr3_nt: TGTGCCAGCAGCGGAGGGGGCTCTGGGGCCAACGTCCTGACTTTC
cdr3_aa: CASSGGGSGANVLTF
d_call: NA
clone_size: once
j_call: TRBJ2-6
v_call: TRBV7-3

cdr3_nt: TGCAGCGTTAGCGAGGGGGAGACCCAGTACTTC
cdr3_aa: CSVSEGETQYF
d_call: NA
clone_size: NA
j_call: TRBJ2-5
v_call: TRBV29-1

cdr3_nt: TGCGCCAGCAGCCAAGATAAGGGGAGCTCCTATAATTCACCCCTCCACTTT
cdr3_aa: CASSQDKGSSYNSPLHF
d_call: NA
clone_size: NA
j_call: TRBJ1-6
v_call: TRBV4-1

cdr3_nt: TGTGCCAGCAGTTTCCAGGGCCGAGGTGAGCAGTTCTTC
cdr3_aa: CASSFQGRGEQFF
d_call: NA
clone_size: NA
j_call: TRBJ2-1
v_call: TRBV27

cdr3_nt: TGCGCCAGCAGCTGGAAAGGGGGGGATCAGCCCCAGCATTTT
cdr3_aa: CASSWKGGDQPQHF
d_call: NA
clone_size: NA
j_call: TRBJ1-5
v_call: TRBV5-1

cdr3_nt: TGTGCCTGGACGGGCGCGAGCTCCTATAATTCACCCCTCCACTTT
cdr3_aa: CAWTGASSYNSPLHF
d_call: NA
clone_size: NA
j_call: TRBJ1-6
v_call: TRBV30

cdr3_nt: TGTGCCAGCAGCTTACTCGGGACAGACACAGATACGCAGTATTTT
cdr3_aa: CASSLLGTDTDTQYF
d_call: TRBD1
clone_size: NA
j_call: TRBJ2-3
v_call: TRBV7-3

cdr3_nt: TGTGCCAGTAGTATAGTGGGACAGTACCTCCCCCAGCATTTT
cdr3_aa: CASSIVGQYLPQHF
d_call: TRBD1
clone_size: once
j_call: TRBJ1-5
v_call: TRBV19

cdr3_nt: TGTGCAAGTCGCTTAAGGGTCCAGGGACCCCGGGGGAGCTCCTACGAGCAGTACTTC
cdr3_aa: CASRLRVQGPRGSSYEQYF
d_call: NA
clone_size: NA
j_call: TRBJ2-7
v_call: TRBV12-2

cdr3_nt: TGTGCCAGCAGTGATCGGACAGCCTACGAGCAGTACTTC
cdr3_aa: CASSDRTAYEQYF
d_call: NA
clone_size: NA
j_call: TRBJ2-7
v_call: TRBV2

cdr3_nt: TGTGCCAGCAGCGGGGGGTTAGGAAACACCATATATTTT
cdr3_aa: CASSGGLGNTIYF
d_call: NA
clone_size: NA
j_call: TRBJ1-3
v_call: TRBV5-4

cdr3_nt: TGCGCCAGCAGCCAGAGGAGCGGGGCCCAGACAGATACGCAGTATTTT
cdr3_aa: CASSQRSGAQTDTQYF
d_call: TRBD2
clone_size: NA
j_call: TRBJ2-3
v_call: TRBV5-1

cdr3_nt: TGTGCCACCAGCAGAGACTCCAGGGCACTCTCCTACGAGCAGTACTTC
cdr3_aa: CATSRDSRALSYEQYF
d_call: NA
clone_size: NA
j_call: TRBJ2-7
v_call: TRBV15

cdr3_nt: TGTGCCAGCAGCTTAGGGGGACTAGTCGCAGAGACCCAGTACTTC
cdr3_aa: CASSLGGLVAETQYF
d_call: TRBD2
clone_size: NA
j_call: TRBJ2-5
v_call: TRBV7-2

cdr3_nt: TGTGCCAGCTCACTCGGACAGCTGAACACTGAAGCTTTCTTT
cdr3_aa: CASSLGQLNTEAFF
d_call: NA
clone_size: NA
j_call: TRBJ1-1
v_call: TRBV18

cdr3_nt: TGTGCCAGCAGCTGGGCCGGGACAGGGGACTACTATGGCTACACCTTC
cdr3_aa: CASSWAGTGDYYGYTF
d_call: TRBD1
clone_size: NA
j_call: TRBJ1-2
v_call: TRBV5-6

cdr3_nt: TGCGCCAGCAGCTTGGACCAGCCTCCTGGCTCTGGAAACACCATATATTTT
cdr3_aa: CASSLDQPPGSGNTIYF
d_call: NA
clone_size: NA
j_call: TRBJ1-3
v_call: TRBV5-1

cdr3_nt: TGTGCCAGCAGTGAAACCCCGACAGGAAGCAATCAGCCCCAGCATTTT
cdr3_aa: CASSETPTGSNQPQHF
d_call: NA
clone_size: NA
j_call: TRBJ1-5
v_call: TRBV2

cdr3_nt: TGTGCTAGTGGTTTGGTTAAGACAAGCGTTAATGAAAAACTGTTTTTT
cdr3_aa: CASGLVKTSVNEKLFF
d_call: NA
clone_size: NA
j_call: TRBJ1-4
v_call: TRBV12-5

cdr3_nt: TGCGCCAGCAGCTCGGGACAGCTTAATGAAAAACTGTTTTTT
cdr3_aa: CASSSGQLNEKLFF
d_call: TRBD1
clone_size: NA
j_call: TRBJ1-4
v_call: TRBV5-1

cdr3_nt: TGTGCCACGCGCGTTGGGTTACGGTCTGGAAACACCATATATTTT
cdr3_aa: CATRVGLRSGNTIYF
d_call: NA
clone_size: NA
j_call: TRBJ1-3
v_call: TRBV6-5

cdr3_nt: TGTGCCAGCAGTATACACGGGGAGACCCAGTACTTC
cdr3_aa: CASSIHGETQYF
d_call: NA
clone_size: NA
j_call: TRBJ2-5
v_call: TRBV7-9

cdr3_nt: TGTGCCAGCAGTTTTAACCTTGCAACTAATGAAAAACTGTTTTTT
cdr3_aa: CASSFNLATNEKLFF
d_call: NA
clone_size: NA
j_call: TRBJ1-4
v_call: TRBV27

cdr3_nt: TGCGCCAGCAGCTCGAGAAACCCGAGGGACACTGAAGCTTTCTTT
cdr3_aa: CASSSRNPRDTEAFF
d_call: NA
clone_size: NA
j_call: TRBJ1-1
v_call: TRBV5-1

cdr3_nt: TGTGCCAGCAGCCCTCAGAAATACGAGCAGTACTTC
cdr3_aa: CASSPQKYEQYF
d_call: NA
clone_size: NA
j_call: TRBJ2-7
v_call: TRBV7-9

cdr3_nt: TGTGCCAGCAGCTTGGCGACAGATACGCAGTATTTT
cdr3_aa: CASSLATDTQYF
d_call: NA
clone_size: once
j_call: TRBJ2-3
v_call: TRBV5-4

cdr3_nt: TGTGCCTGGAGTCGGCAAATAGATCAGCCCCAGCATTTT
cdr3_aa: CAWSRQIDQPQHF
d_call: NA
clone_size: NA
j_call: TRBJ1-5
v_call: TRBV30

cdr3_nt: TGTGCCAGTAGTATCACCATGCAGAGCTCCTACGAGCAGTACTTC
cdr3_aa: CASSITMQSSYEQYF
d_call: NA
clone_size: NA
j_call: TRBJ2-7
v_call: TRBV19

cdr3_nt: TGTGCCAGCCGAGGCCCAGGAGGACTATTTAGCTCCTATAATTCACCCCTCCACTTT
cdr3_aa: CASRGPGGLFSSYNSPLHF
d_call: NA
clone_size: NA
j_call: TRBJ1-6
v_call: TRBV21-1

cdr3_nt: TGTGCCAACAGTGGGGACGAGGGGGCAATCAATGAGCAGTTCTTC
cdr3_aa: CANSGDEGAINEQFF
d_call: TRBD1
clone_size: NA
j_call: TRBJ2-1
v_call: TRBV6-4

cdr3_nt: TGTGCCACCCGCCTCAGGGACTCCTATAATTCACCCCTCCACTTT
cdr3_aa: CATRLRDSYNSPLHF
d_call: NA
clone_size: NA
j_call: TRBJ1-6
v_call: TRBV27

cdr3_nt: TGTGCCAGCAGCTCGGGACTAGCGGAAGCAAACACCGGGGAGCTGTTTTTT
cdr3_aa: CASSSGLAEANTGELFF
d_call: TRBD2
clone_size: NA
j_call: TRBJ2-2
v_call: TRBV7-8

cdr3_nt: TGTGCCAGCAGCTTTGCGGGCGGGCAAGCCAAAAACATTCAGTACTTC
cdr3_aa: CASSFAGGQAKNIQYF
d_call: NA
clone_size: NA
j_call: TRBJ2-4
v_call: TRBV5-4

cdr3_nt: TGTGCCAGCGGGGATGCGGGCGCAGGGAGTTCACCCCTCCACTTT
cdr3_aa: CASGDAGAGSSPLHF
d_call: NA
clone_size: NA
j_call: TRBJ1-6
v_call: TRBV6-1

cdr3_nt: TGTGCCAGCAGTTACTTAGGCTCCTACGAGCAGTACTTC
cdr3_aa: CASSYLGSYEQYF
d_call: NA
clone_size: NA
j_call: TRBJ2-7
v_call: TRBV6-5

cdr3_nt: TGTGCCAGCAGTTCACAGGGTTTCGACTACGAGCAGTACTTC
cdr3_aa: CASSSQGFDYEQYF
d_call: NA
clone_size: NA
j_call: TRBJ2-7
v_call: TRBV28

cdr3_nt: TGTGCCAGCCAAGACAGCGTATCCTACGAGCAGTACTTC
cdr3_aa: CASQDSVSYEQYF
d_call: NA
clone_size: NA
j_call: TRBJ2-7
v_call: TRBV2

cdr3_nt: TGTGCCAGCAGCCCCGAACAGGGGGAAGGTCAGCCCCAGCATTTT
cdr3_aa: CASSPEQGEGQPQHF
d_call: TRBD1
clone_size: NA
j_call: TRBJ1-5
v_call: TRBV7-8

cdr3_nt: TGCGCCAGCAGCCAGGGAATAGGGGTAGGACTAGCCGGGGAGACCCAGTACTTC
cdr3_aa: CASSQGIGVGLAGETQYF
d_call: TRBD2
clone_size: NA
j_call: TRBJ2-5
v_call: TRBV4-3

cdr3_nt: TGTGCCAGCGCCCCCCCGGGAGTGACAGATACGCAGTATTTT
cdr3_aa: CASAPPGVTDTQYF
d_call: NA
clone_size: NA
j_call: TRBJ2-3
v_call: TRBV25-1

cdr3_nt: TGTGCCAGCAGCTTAGGGACAGTGAACTATGGCTACACCTTC
cdr3_aa: CASSLGTVNYGYTF
d_call: NA
clone_size: once
j_call: TRBJ1-2
v_call: TRBV7-2

cdr3_nt: TGTGCCAGCGGGGCGGGGGGGACCTACGAGCAGTACTTC
cdr3_aa: CASGAGGTYEQYF
d_call: TRBD2
clone_size: NA
j_call: TRBJ2-7
v_call: TRBV27

cdr3_nt: TGCGCCAGCAGCCAAGAAGCGAGCTCCTACAATGAGCAGTTCTTC
cdr3_aa: CASSQEASSYNEQFF
d_call: NA
clone_size: NA
j_call: TRBJ2-1
v_call: TRBV4-1

cdr3_nt: TGTGCCAGTAGCACAATACGAACCGGGACAGGGTTCTTAGAGACCCAGTACTTC
cdr3_aa: CASSTIRTGTGFLETQYF
d_call: TRBD1
clone_size: NA
j_call: TRBJ2-5
v_call: TRBV19

cdr3_nt: TGCGCCAGCAGCTTGGATGGAAACCAGGGTGATGGCTACACCTTC
cdr3_aa: CASSLDGNQGDGYTF
d_call: NA
clone_size: NA
j_call: TRBJ1-2
v_call: TRBV5-1

cdr3_nt: TGTGCCAGTAGTATCCGCACGAACACCGGGGAGCTGTTTTTT
cdr3_aa: CASSIRTNTGELFF
d_call: NA
clone_size: NA
j_call: TRBJ2-2
v_call: TRBV19

cdr3_nt: TGCGCCAGCAGCTACGGTAGAATAGCGGGGGGATACAATGAGCAGTTCTTC
cdr3_aa: CASSYGRIAGGYNEQFF
d_call: TRBD2
clone_size: NA
j_call: TRBJ2-1
v_call: TRBV5-1

cdr3_nt: TGTGCCACCACCAACGGGGGGCAGCCCCAGCATTTT
cdr3_aa: CATTNGGQPQHF
d_call: NA
clone_size: NA
j_call: TRBJ1-5
v_call: TRBV15

cdr3_nt: TGTGCCAGCAGTTTAGCGGGGGGGGCCTACAATGAGCAGTTCTTC
cdr3_aa: CASSLAGGAYNEQFF
d_call: TRBD2
clone_size: NA
j_call: TRBJ2-1
v_call: TRBV27

cdr3_nt: TGTGCCAGCCGGAGGGAGAACACTGAAGCTTTCTTT
cdr3_aa: CASRRENTEAFF
d_call: NA
clone_size: NA
j_call: TRBJ1-1
v_call: TRBV6-5

cdr3_nt: TGTGCCATCACCGCAGACAGGGTGTCCGGGGAGCTGTTTTTT
cdr3_aa: CAITADRVSGELFF
d_call: TRBD1
clone_size: once
j_call: TRBJ2-2
v_call: TRBV10-3

cdr3_nt: TGTGCCAGCAGTCACCCGGACTTAGACACAGATACGCAGTATTTT
cdr3_aa: CASSHPDLDTDTQYF
d_call: NA
clone_size: NA
j_call: TRBJ2-3
v_call: TRBV7-9

cdr3_nt: TGCAGCGCCTCGGGACAGGGGCAAGAGACCCAGTACTTC
cdr3_aa: CSASGQGQETQYF
d_call: TRBD1
clone_size: NA
j_call: TRBJ2-5
v_call: TRBV29-1

cdr3_nt: TGTGCCAGCAGTTCAAACTATGGAGGAGGCACTGAAGCTTTCTTT
cdr3_aa: CASSSNYGGGTEAFF
d_call: NA
clone_size: NA
j_call: TRBJ1-1
v_call: TRBV6-4

cdr3_nt: TGTGCCAGCAGCCCGGGACAGGGGTCTTCACCCCTCCACTTT
cdr3_aa: CASSPGQGSSPLHF
d_call: TRBD1
clone_size: NA
j_call: TRBJ1-6
v_call: TRBV5-4